The 18 T cell receptor beta chains in this list originate from one sample, sequenced in a study of regulatory T cells in long-lasting Graves disease. CDR3-region Arm-PCR and iRepertoire HTBI primers produced the TCR beta libraries. One entry per CDR3 protein results from TCRdb running MiXCR on the multiplex PCR reads. The profile shows about 620,000 distinct CDR3 sequences, approximately 15% of them singletons. Specified time point: newly diagnosed GD, antithyroid drugs for less than 3 months. PBMC-extracted RNA yielded the TCR library. The data were also submitted as part of a second study, on T cells in Graves' hyperthyroidism and ophthalmopathy.

The input for sequencing was peripheral blood mononuclear cells (PBMCs), taken at new diagnosis, from a patient treated with antithyroid drugs. The receptors stem from a woman aged 30 to 39 with Graves disease.

This clonotype has a handful of counts. J is TRBJ2-5 and V is TRBV3-1, with 8 bases aligning to TRBD2. This CDR3 comprises 15 residues. The germline gives CDR1 LGHDT, CDR2 YNNKEL (reference sequence). The trim removed 0 bases at V and 4 bases at J, leaving 4 bases unmatched. CDR3 loop: CASSQDPSGGETQYF. CDR3 in DNA: TGTGCCAGCAGCCAAGACCCAAGCGGGGGAGAGACCCAGTACTTC.

This clonotype was recorded a few times. This chain connects TRBV19 to TRBJ1-1; TRBD1 might be the D (5 bases). The CDR3 length is 14 residues. Deletions cut 6 bases from V and 6 bases from J, with 17 bases between. Per the germline V gene, CDR1 is LNHDA and CDR2 is SQIVND (reference sequence). CDR3 bases: TGTGCCAGTAGCTGGGGGAGCCTGCGCGCTGAAGCTTTCTTT. This codes for CASSWGSLRAEAFF.

CDR3 sequence reads: CAWSVLGTTTIGTQYF. DNA for the CDR3: TGTGCCTGGAGTGTACTGGGGACCACAACAATAGGTACGCAGTATTTT. V is TRBV30 and J is TRBJ2-3; either TRBD1 or TRBD2 may fit D (5 bases each). Trimming removed 0 bases at V and 8 bases at J, with 21 bases between. This CDR3 has 16 residues. CDR1 and CDR2 (germline): GTSNPN, SVGIG (reference sequence).

Notes on this clonotype: This is likely an artifact of a read error, given a far larger clone one base away. V gene TRBV3-1 combines with J gene TRBJ2-3, with unresolved D. The CDR3 extends over 11 amino acids. Looked up from germline, CDR1 is LGHDT and CDR2 is YNNKEL (reference sequence). CDR3 amino acids: CASSQTDAQYF. In nucleotides, the CDR3 is TGTGCCAGCAGCCAAACAGATGCGCAGTATTTT.

This clonotype appeared many times. The chain links TRBV6-1 to TRBJ2-3; D tentatively fits TRBD1 or TRBD2 (5 bases each). The CDR3 is made up of 12 amino acids. Germline lookup yields CDR1 MNHNS and CDR2 SASEGT. The V gene lost 6 bases and the J gene lost 3 bases, with 7 bases spanning the gap. The CDR3 DNA follows: TGTGCCAGCAGGGGGGATACAGATACGCAGTATTTT. This codes for CASRGDTDTQYF.

This clonotype appeared many times. The gene calls are TRBV28 and TRBJ2-7; TRBD1 agrees at 10 bases. The CDR3 has 12 residues. The J segment lost 5 bases and the V segment lost 10 bases, leaving 5 bases of the junction unmatched. Germline loops: CDR1 MDHEN, CDR2 SYDVKM. The CDR3 DNA reads TGTGCCACCCAGGACAGGGGGGACGAGCAGTACTTC. Its protein is CATQDRGDEQYF.

This clonotype was seen many times. The rearrangement uses TRBV12-3 or TRBV12-4 and TRBJ2-3; no clear D. V lost 5 bases, J lost 2 bases, and 8 bases lay in between. The CDR3 is made up of 13 amino acids. CDR3 DNA sequence: TGTGCCAGCAGTCCAGGTATCACAGATACGCAGTATTTT. Its translation: CASSPGITDTQYF.

This clonotype has at least ten counts. The chain links TRBV30 to TRBJ2-1, with D possibly TRBD1 on 5 matching bases. Trimming removed 2 bases from V and 4 bases from J, with 6 bases in between. Germline values: CDR1 GTSNPN, CDR2 SVGIG (reference sequence). There are 12 residues in the CDR3. The CDR3 coding sequence is TGTGCCTGGAGTCGACAGTACAATGAGCAGTTCTTC. Its translation is CAWSRQYNEQFF.

About this clonotype: At one end the junction does not follow the germline gene, possibly because of a read error. The J gene is TRBJ2-1, the V gene TRBV6-1; 8 bases map to TRBD1. This CDR3 has 11 amino acids. The germline CDR1 and CDR2 sequences are MNHNS and SASEGT. The CDR3 DNA sequence: TGTGCCAGCAGTAGGGAGACAGGGGAGTCCTTC. This gives the protein CASSRETGESF.

There are a few counts of this clonotype. The chain combines TRBV24-1 with TRBJ2-1; tentatively, D is TRBD2 (6 bases). V was trimmed by 3 bases and J by 9 bases, leaving 17 bases between them. This CDR3 spans 15 amino acids. Germline lookup yields CDR1 KGHDR and CDR2 SFDVKD. CDR3 protein: CATSDGTPGVVEQFF. The CDR3 DNA reads TGTGCCACCAGTGATGGGACTCCGGGGGTCGTTGAGCAGTTCTTC.

The CDR3 DNA reads as TGCAGCCCTGGACATCTCAATCAGCCCCAGCATTTT. Translated: CSPGHLNQPQHF. The rearrangement uses TRBV20-1 and TRBJ1-5, with D possibly being TRBD1 (5 bases). Per the germline V gene, CDR1 is DFQATT and CDR2 is SNEGSKA (reference sequence). CDR3 size: 12 residues.

This clonotype has ten or more counts. The CDR3 is CASSPIGQLNQPQHF. The CDR3 nucleotides are TGTGCCAGCAGCCCTATAGGACAGCTAAATCAGCCCCAGCATTTT. The rearrangement uses TRBV28 and TRBJ1-5, with D possibly TRBD1 on 6 matching bases. Trimming cost V 6 bases and J 4 bases, with 16 bases left between them. Germline V lookup: CDR1 MDHEN, CDR2 SYDVKM. The CDR3 spans 15 residues.

The chain uses TRBV7-9 and TRBJ2-1, with TRBD1 as a possible D gene (5 bases). This CDR3 has 14 residues. Between the trimmed V and J ends, which lost 11 bases and 7 bases, there was a span of 21 bases. The germline CDR1 and CDR2 sequences are SEHNR and FQNEAQ (reference sequence). The CDR3 is CAVKTGFVGNEQFF. The CDR3 DNA reads TGTGCCGTCAAAACAGGCTTCGTAGGAAATGAGCAGTTCTTC.

About this clonotype: A read error may be the cause here, since a much bigger clone is one base away. The chain recombines TRBV11-2 with TRBJ2-3; tentative D call: TRBD1 (6 bases). The CDR3 covers 13 residues. Germline V gene lookup returns CDR1 SGHAT and CDR2 FQNNGV. The CDR3 DNA sequence: TGTGACAGCAGCTCCCAACAGGGAAGGACGCAGTATTTT. Translating gives CDSSSQQGRTQYF.

The chain couples TRBV29-1 to TRBJ1-4, with no clear D. CDR1 and CDR2 from the germline V gene are SQVTM and ANQGSEA. V lost 3 bases and J lost 7, with 3 bases in between. This CDR3 contains 10 residues. CDR3 DNA sequence: TGCAGCGTTGAGGTTGAAAAACTGTTTTTT. This encodes CSVEVEKLFF.

This clonotype came up many times. DNA for the CDR3: TGTGCCAGCAGCTTCACTACGACAGCGAACACTGAAGCTTTCTTT. It encodes CASSFTTTANTEAFF. The chain uses TRBV11-2 and TRBJ1-1, with D perhaps matching TRBD1 (5 bases). This CDR3 has 15 residues. V was shortened by 3 bases and J by 1 base, with 12 bases between the two germline ends. CDR1 SGHAT and CDR2 FQNNGV come from the germline V gene.

The chain carries TRBV19 and TRBJ1-2, with a weak D call TRBD1 (5 bases). The CDR3 runs 17 residues. Germline V gene sequence: CDR1 LNHDA, CDR2 SQIVND (reference sequence). The V and J ends lost 6 bases and 5 bases respectively, with 25 bases between them. In nucleotides, the CDR3 is TGTGCCAGTAGGCCAAAAACAGGCCCTCCAGGATTGTATGGCTACACCTTC. This codes for CASRPKTGPPGLYGYTF.

The gene calls are TRBV20-1 and TRBJ2-2; the match to TRBD1 covers 7 bases. CDR1 is DFQATT and CDR2 is SNEGSKA in the germline V gene (reference sequence). The CDR3 contains 13 residues. Trimming took 3 bases from V and 7 from J; bases not matched to a gene: 5. The DNA of the CDR3 is TGCAGTGCTAGGAGGGGGCAGATCGGGGAGCTGTTTTTT. Translated: CSARRGQIGELFF.